The 21 T cell receptor beta chains below all came from one sample that was sequenced in a study of blood T cell repertoires in COVID-19. Repertoires were generated with immunoSEQ multiplex PCR, while TCRdb's copy carries only in-frame clones and drops some. The table shows fewer than 200,000 clones, with around 79% occurring only once. Sequencing input: peripheral blood. All receptors come from a woman in her 70s with acute or convalescent COVID-19.

This clone was seen a single time. The chain has TRBV6-1 and TRBJ2-7; 11 nucleotides align to TRBD1. Trimming at V came to 4 bases and at J to 1 base, leaving 6 bases not matched to a gene. Germline CDR1 is MNHNS and CDR2 is SASEGT. CDR3 length equals 16 residues. The CDR3 is CASSALGQGGSYEQYF. CDR3 DNA sequence: TGTGCCAGCAGTGCCCTGGGACAGGGGGGATCCTACGAGCAGTACTTC.

This chain links TRBV9 with TRBJ1-1, with D unresolved. The CDR3 sequence is 13 residues long. V was trimmed by 4 bases and J by 3 bases, leaving 10 bases between them. In germline, CDR1 is SGDLS, CDR2 YYNGEE. The CDR3 DNA reads as TGTGCCAGCAGCTTCTCCAGTTACACTGAAGCTTTCTTT. Amino acid sequence: CASSFSSYTEAFF.

The chain has TRBV19 and TRBJ1-2; D is ambiguous. The germline V gene encodes CDR1 LNHDA and CDR2 SQIVND (reference sequence). This CDR3 spans 13 amino acids. V was pared by 1 base and J by 6 bases, with 9 bases between. The CDR3 DNA reads as TGTGCCAGTAGTATAGGATTTGCAGATGGCTACACCTTC. Protein sequence: CASSIGFADGYTF.

This chain connects TRBV7-9 to TRBJ2-1; 8 positions agree with TRBD2. The CDR3 runs 19 residues. In germline, CDR1 is SEHNR, CDR2 FQNEAQ (reference sequence). V was clipped by 0 bases and J by 6 bases; unmatched bases: 16. The CDR3: CASSLAVFLSAGVGNEQFF. Here the CDR3 DNA reads TGTGCCAGCAGCTTAGCGGTGTTCCTGTCAGCGGGAGTTGGCAATGAGCAGTTCTTC.

The chain carries TRBV3-1 (or the pseudogene TRBV3-2) and TRBJ2-7; D might be TRBD1 (5 bases). Germline V lookup: CDR1 LGHDT, CDR2 YNNKEL (reference sequence). The CDR3 sequence is 12 residues long. Deletions cut 5 bases from V and 3 bases from J, with 8 bases between. The DNA of the CDR3 is TGTGCCAGCAGCTGGGGCGACTACGAGCAGTACTTC. Translation: CASSWGDYEQYF.

This sequence joins TRBV7-2 and TRBJ1-5, with 7 bases aligning to TRBD1. The CDR3 is made up of 15 amino acids. In germline, CDR1 is SGHTA, CDR2 FQGNSA. V was clipped by 2 bases and J by 7 bases; unmatched bases: 8. CDR3 loop: CASSLRAGGEQPQHF. In DNA, the CDR3 is TGTGCCAGCAGCTTAAGGGCAGGGGGAGAGCAGCCCCAGCATTTT.

This clone has more than one count but fewer than ten. The chain employs TRBV2 and TRBJ2-7, with D perhaps TRBD2 (6 bases). Germline CDR1 is SNHLY and CDR2 is FYNNEI. V lost 0 bases to trimming and J lost 7 bases, with 13 bases between them. CDR3 length: 14 amino acids. This CDR3 is CASSEARERLEQYF. Written as DNA, the CDR3 is TGTGCCAGCAGTGAAGCGCGGGAAAGATTGGAGCAGTACTTC.

The chain combines TRBV28 with TRBJ2-7; 7 bases line up with TRBD1. CDR1 is MDHEN, CDR2 SYDVKM, per germline. J gave up 3 bases and V 4 bases, and 12 bases lay outside the gene matches. This CDR3 is built from 16 residues. The CDR3 spells CASSSAGTVGHYEQYF. The CDR3 nucleotides are TGTGCCAGCAGTTCAGCTGGGACAGTGGGACACTACGAGCAGTACTTC.

The chain links TRBV6-5 to TRBJ1-6; TRBD1 might be the D (5 bases). This CDR3 contains 14 residues. V was shortened by 2 bases and J by 10 bases, with 12 bases between the two germline ends. CDR1 is MNHEY and CDR2 is SVGAGI in the germline V gene. This CDR3 is CASSYVQGNSPLHF. The CDR3 DNA follows: TGTGCCAGCAGTTACGTGCAGGGCAACTCACCCCTCCACTTT.

The rearrangement links TRBV30 to TRBJ2-4; TRBD2 is a possible D gene (6 bases). Germline loops: CDR1 GTSNPN, CDR2 SVGIG (reference sequence). V shed 0 bases and J shed 0 bases, with 15 bases lying between them. The CDR3 has 17 amino acids. DNA of the CDR3: TGTGCCTGGAGTGTGGGGGGAAATTACCTAGCCAAAAACATTCAGTACTTC. Protein product: CAWSVGGNYLAKNIQYF.

The chain joins TRBV6-5 to TRBJ2-7; TRBD1 might be the D (5 bases). Per the germline V gene, CDR1 is MNHEY and CDR2 is SVGAGI. The length of the CDR3 is 15 residues. V was clipped by 9 bases and J by 6 bases, with 24 bases between them. CDR3 region: CASWNDRRESREQYF. For the CDR3, the DNA is TGTGCCAGTTGGAACGACCGCAGGGAATCGCGCGAGCAGTACTTC.

The J gene is TRBJ2-6, the V gene TRBV7-8; D gene unclear. V gave up 5 bases and J gave up 1 base, with 18 bases separating them. In germline, CDR1 is SGHVS, CDR2 FQNEAQ. CDR3 length equals 18 residues. The CDR3 DNA follows: TGTGCCAGCAGCCTAAACCTGGCTCCCCTTTCTGGGGCCAACGTCCTGACTTTC. This sequence encodes CASSLNLAPLSGANVLTF.

The count of this clone is one. The J gene is TRBJ2-2, the V gene TRBV11-3; 7 bases are a match to TRBD1. Germline CDR1 is SGHNT and CDR2 is YENEEA. CDR3 length equals 13 residues. The V and J ends lost 3 bases and 8 bases, in that order; junction bases with no gene match: 3. The CDR3 nucleotides read TGTGCCAGCAGCTTTTACAGGGGTGGGGAGCTGTTTTTT. It specifies CASSFYRGGELFF.

The genes are TRBV11-2 and TRBJ2-5, with D unclear. Looked up from germline, CDR1 is SGHAT and CDR2 is FQNNGV. V was shortened by 3 bases and J by 4 bases, with 9 bases between the two germline ends. This CDR3 is 13 amino acids long. CDR3 bases: TGTGCCAGCAGCTTCGGAACAGTAGAGACCCAGTACTTC. Protein: CASSFGTVETQYF. The full variable domain, with the rest looked up from reference TRBV11-2 and TRBJ2-5, is EAGVAQSPRYKIIEKRQSVAFWCNPISGHATLYWYQQILGQGPKLLIQFQNNGVVDDSQLPKDRFSAERLKGVDSTLKIQPAKLEDSAVYLCASSFGTVETQYFGPGTRLLVL.

The chain carries TRBV19 and TRBJ2-3; D may be TRBD2 (6 bases). The germline V gene has CDR1 LNHDA and CDR2 SQIVND (reference sequence). The CDR3 consists of 15 residues. Trimming took 2 bases from V and 6 from J, leaving 15 bases between them. The CDR3 DNA follows: TGTGCCAGTAGTATAACCGGGACTTTTAGGGATACGCAGTATTTT. Protein product: CASSITGTFRDTQYF.

The V call is TRBV2, the J call TRBJ2-7; the D is unclear. V lost 7 bases and J lost 5, with 15 bases in between. Germline CDR1 SNHLY, CDR2 FYNNEI. The CDR3 contains 13 residues. CDR3 sequence: CASKESRRHEQYF. The CDR3, as DNA: TGTGCCAGCAAGGAGAGTAGAAGGCACGAGCAGTACTTC.

V and J are TRBV5-1 and TRBJ1-2; D is unclear. Germline lookup yields CDR1 SGHRS and CDR2 YFSETQ. The CDR3 has 15 amino acids. V gave up 0 bases and J gave up 2 bases, with 11 bases separating them. DNA of the CDR3: TGCGCCAGCAGCTTGGGTTTCTCAGCGAACTATGGCTACACCTTC. This translates into CASSLGFSANYGYTF.

The rearrangement links TRBV7-3 to TRBJ2-7; 7 bases are shared with TRBD2. Trimming removed 3 bases from V and 1 base from J; junction bases left unmatched: 6. CDR3 length: 15 residues. CDR1 and CDR2 (germline): SGHTA, FQGTGA. The CDR3 sequence is CASSLGGSLSYEQYF. The CDR3 DNA reads as TGTGCCAGCAGCTTGGGCGGGAGTCTTTCCTACGAGCAGTACTTC.

The V call is TRBV10-1, the J call TRBJ2-3; TRBD2 matches at 8 bases. The CDR3 is 17 amino acids. V gave up 3 bases and J gave up 2 bases; unmatched junction bases: 10. CDR1 and CDR2 (germline): WNHNN, SYGVQD (reference sequence). The CDR3 reads CASSDGHRGRPTDTQYF. The CDR3 DNA is TGCGCCAGCAGTGACGGCCATCGCGGGAGGCCCACAGATACGCAGTATTTT.

The rearrangement links TRBV5-1 to TRBJ2-1; 8 nucleotides line up with TRBD1. The V segment lost 5 bases and the J segment 7 bases; nucleotides outside the gene matches: 11. This CDR3 comprises 15 residues. Germline V gene data show CDR1 as SGHRS and CDR2 as YFSETQ. The CDR3 loop reads CASRSGQGWENEQFF. CDR3 DNA sequence: TGCGCCAGCAGATCCGGACAGGGTTGGGAGAATGAGCAGTTCTTC.

This clone has just one count. The identical CDR3 is also encoded by other nucleotide sequences in the sample. This sequence joins TRBV3-1 (or the pseudogene TRBV3-2) and TRBJ2-1, with TRBD2 identical over 7 bases. Germline CDR1 is LGHDT and CDR2 is YNNKEL (reference sequence). V lost 0 bases to trimming and J lost 0 bases; unmatched junction nucleotides: 2. The CDR3 covers 16 residues. The chain's CDR3 is CASSQDRGSSYNEQFF. The DNA for the CDR3 is TGTGCCAGCAGCCAAGATCGCGGGAGCTCCTACAATGAGCAGTTCTTC.